Listed below are T cell receptor beta chains from one sample, sequenced in a study of shared T cell receptors in the human thymus. Generated by immunoSEQ multiplex PCR, the TCRdb table keeps only in-frame clones and is missing some. The table records some 640,000 clones, 80% to 90% of them present only once. This sample was also put to use in a study of human thymus T cells.

The sample was thymocytes. These receptors were collected from a boy in the first two years of life with a congenital heart defect. CDR3s include the opening cysteine and the closing phenylalanine or tryptophan. D genes are given only for firm matches. Not every row has a clone size; where given, it reads once, few, many or a size class.

>NA|TRBV5-1|TRBJ2-7|NA
TGCGCCAGCAGCTTGGCCGGACAGGAGGGCTACGAGCAGTACTTC
CASSLAGQEGYEQYF
>NA|TRBV6-1|TRBJ2-7|few
TGTGCCAGCAGCGACAGCTTCCGTTACGAGCAGTACTTC
CASSDSFRYEQYF
>TRBD2|TRBV4-2|TRBJ2-5|NA
TGTGCCAGCAGCCAGGGGACTAGTGAAGAGACCCAGTACTTC
CASSQGTSEETQYF
>TRBD2|TRBV6-5|TRBJ2-1|once
TGTGCCAGCAGTTACTCCCAGCGGGGCTCCTACAATGAGCAGTTCTTC
CASSYSQRGSYNEQFF
>NA|TRBV14|TRBJ2-5|NA
TGTGCCAGCAGCCAAGGACGGGAGTACATCCAAGAGACCCAGTACTTC
CASSQGREYIQETQYF
>TRBD1|TRBV6-1|TRBJ2-3|NA
TGTGCCCACAGGGGGCAGAGGGATACGCAGTATTTT
CAHRGQRDTQYF
>TRBD1|TRBV19|TRBJ2-2|NA
TGTGCCAGTAGTCTCCGCAGACAGGGAAAAACCGGGGAGCTGTTTTTT
CASSLRRQGKTGELFF
>NA|TRBV13|TRBJ1-1|NA
TGTGCCAGCAGCTCATGGGCAGGTGCGAACACTGAAGCTTTCTTT
CASSSWAGANTEAFF
>TRBD2|TRBV7-2|TRBJ2-5|NA
TGTGCCAGCAGCCTGACCGTAGCGGGGACCCGGGAGACCCAGTACTTC
CASSLTVAGTRETQYF
>NA|TRBV20-1|TRBJ1-2|NA
TGCAGTGAGCACAGGGTCTATGGCTACACCTTC
CSEHRVYGYTF
>TRBD2|TRBV28|TRBJ2-2|NA
TGTGCCAGCAGGGGGACTAGCGGGAGGAAGCTCACCGGGGAGCTGTTTTTT
CASRGTSGRKLTGELFF
>NA|TRBV6-5|TRBJ1-1|NA
TGTGCCAGCAGACCACAGGCCCTGAACACTGAAGCTTTCTTT
CASRPQALNTEAFF
>TRBD2|TRBV5-5|TRBJ2-5|NA
TGTGCCAGCAGCCTTGGGACTACCTTCCAGTACTTC
CASSLGTTFQYF
>NA|TRBV9|TRBJ2-7|NA
TGTGCCAGCAGCGTTGAGGGAGCCGAGCAGTACTTC
CASSVEGAEQYF
>NA|TRBV19|TRBJ1-1|NA
TGTGTCGTGGGAGCATCCACTGAAGCTTTCTTT
CVVGASTEAFF
>NA|TRBV9|TRBJ1-5|NA
TGTGCCAGCAGCGTAGACCCTACCGGCAATCAGCCCCAGCATTTT
CASSVDPTGNQPQHF
>TRBD1|TRBV9|TRBJ1-6|NA
TGTGCCAGCAGCCCGCGGGTGGTGGGACAGGGAGCTTCACCCCTCCACTTT
CASSPRVVGQGASPLHF